The TCR beta chain described here comes from a study of blood T cell repertoires in COVID-19. Libraries were prepared by immunoSEQ multiplex PCR; TCRdb keeps only in-frame clonotypes and omits some of them. The repertoire holds tens of thousands of clones, with 77% as singletons. CDR1 and CDR2 (germline): SGHNT, YENEEA. CDR3 length equals 15 residues. The junction had 7 bases not matched to a gene; V was cut back by 3 bases and J by 4 bases. This chain links TRBV11-3 with TRBJ1-1; 8 bases map to TRBD1. Material: peripheral blood. This TCR was recovered from a human donor with active or convalescent COVID-19. The donor label of this sample is uncertain. CDR3 protein: CASSFSSGGSTEAFF. The CDR3 DNA reads TGTGCCAGCAGCTTTTCTTCAGGGGGCAGCACTGAAGCTTTCTTT.